This T cell receptor beta chain was captured in a study of CD8 T cell repertoires and HIV-1 epitope variants. Clones were read by immunoSEQ multiplex PCR, and TCRdb kept only the in-frame ones, dropping some. The profile shows roughly 4,500 clones, over 60% of them singletons. Concerning this clone itself: The antigen is undetermined.

The CDR3 is 12 residues long. Trimming cost V 5 bases and J 7 bases; bases outside gene matches: 4. The germline gives CDR1 PRHDT, CDR2 FYEKMQ (reference sequence). Sequencing input: cultured CD8+ T cells derived from PBMCs. The genes are TRBV13 and TRBJ1-1; TRBD1 aligns across 7 bases. The sequence came from a male donor with HIV. CDR3 in DNA: TGTGCCAGCAGCGACAGGGCGGGTGAAGCTTTCTTT. It codes for CASSDRAGEAFF.